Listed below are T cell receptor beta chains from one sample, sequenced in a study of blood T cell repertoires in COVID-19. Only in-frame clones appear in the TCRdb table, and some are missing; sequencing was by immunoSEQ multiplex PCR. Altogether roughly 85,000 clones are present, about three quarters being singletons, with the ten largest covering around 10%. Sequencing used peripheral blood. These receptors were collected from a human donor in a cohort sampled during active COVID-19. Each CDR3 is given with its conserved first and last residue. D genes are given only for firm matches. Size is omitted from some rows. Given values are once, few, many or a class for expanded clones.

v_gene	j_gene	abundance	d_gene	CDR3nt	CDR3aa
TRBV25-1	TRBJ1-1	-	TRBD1	TGTGCCAGCAGTACCGGGACAGGGGGCTTTGACACTGAAGCTTTCTTT	CASSTGTGGFDTEAFF
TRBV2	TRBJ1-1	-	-	TGTGCCAGCACCGGGGACTCCGTGGGAGCTTTCTTT	CASTGDSVGAFF
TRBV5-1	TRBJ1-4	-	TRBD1	TGCGCCAGCAGCTTGAGGACAGGGCCAGAAACTAATGAAAAACTGTTTTTT	CASSLRTGPETNEKLFF
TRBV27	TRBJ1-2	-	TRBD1	TGTGCCAGCAGTTTAGACAGGGCAGACTATGGCTACACCTTC	CASSLDRADYGYTF
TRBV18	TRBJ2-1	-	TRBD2	TGTGCCAGCTCACCATGGCTAGCGGGGGCCGGGAATGAGCAGTTCTTC	CASSPWLAGAGNEQFF
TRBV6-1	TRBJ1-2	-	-	TGTGCCAGCAGTGAAGTGGGGGCAGGCGCCTTCGTGGGTCATGGCTACACCTTC	CASSEVGAGAFVGHGYTF
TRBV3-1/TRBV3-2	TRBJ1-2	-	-	TGTGCCAGCAGCCAAGGGGATTTACAGGGAGCCGGCTACACCTTC	CASSQGDLQGAGYTF
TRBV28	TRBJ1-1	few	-	TGTGCCAGCAGGGCCGGAGGGACTGAAGCTTTCTTT	CASRAGGTEAFF
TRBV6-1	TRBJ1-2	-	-	TGTGCCAGCAGTGAAACAGGGAGTGTCTATGGCTACACCTTC	CASSETGSVYGYTF
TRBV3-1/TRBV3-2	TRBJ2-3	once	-	TGTGCCAGCAGCCAGGGGGCAGGAGATACGCAGTATTTT	CASSQGAGDTQYF
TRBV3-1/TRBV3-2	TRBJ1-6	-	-	TGTGCCAGCAGCCAGAACATCGGGTCACCCCTCCACTTT	CASSQNIGSPLHF
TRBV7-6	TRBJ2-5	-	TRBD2	TGTGCCAGCAGCTTAGAGCTTGGGGCGGGGGTCGAGACCCAGTACTTC	CASSLELGAGVETQYF
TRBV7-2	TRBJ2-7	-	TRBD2	TGTGCCAGCAGCTTCAGGCCGCCCGGCGGGGGGCTTTCCTACGAGCAGTACTTC	CASSFRPPGGGLSYEQYF
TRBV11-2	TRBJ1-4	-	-	TGTGCCAGCAGCTTAGACCGAGCAACTAATGAAAAACTGTTTTTT	CASSLDRATNEKLFF
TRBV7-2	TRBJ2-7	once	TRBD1	TGTGCCAGCAGCTTAACGACAGGGGGAAGCACCTACGAGCAGTACTTC	CASSLTTGGSTYEQYF
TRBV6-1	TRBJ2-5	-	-	TGTGCCAGCAGTGAAGCAATCAGGGTTGGAGAGACCCAGTACTTC	CASSEAIRVGETQYF
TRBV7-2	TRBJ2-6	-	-	TGTGCCAGCAGCCAAAACAGGGCTGTTGCCAACGTCCTGACTTTC	CASSQNRAVANVLTF
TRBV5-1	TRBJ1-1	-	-	TGCGCCAGCCACCACAACCGGGGGGTTATCGGCACTGAAGCTTTCTTT	CASHHNRGVIGTEAFF
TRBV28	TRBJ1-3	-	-	TGTGCCAGCAGTTCGCCAGCCAGGGGCCTCTCTGGAAACACCATATATTTT	CASSSPARGLSGNTIYF
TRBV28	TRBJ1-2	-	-	TGTGCCAGCAGACGGACAGATGAGTATGGCTACACCTTC	CASRRTDEYGYTF
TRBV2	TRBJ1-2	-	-	TGTGCCAGCAGTGAAGCTGCGCGATGGGGCTACACCTTC	CASSEAARWGYTF
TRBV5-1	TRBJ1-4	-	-	TGCGCCAGCAGCAACGGACTTACAACTAATGAAAAACTGTTTTTT	CASSNGLTTNEKLFF
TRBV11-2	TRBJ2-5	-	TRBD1	TGTGCCAGCAGCCCCCAAGGACAGGACCAAGAGACCCAGTACTTC	CASSPQGQDQETQYF
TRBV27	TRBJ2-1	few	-	TGTGCCAGCAGTTTTAGGGGTTACAATGAGCAGTTCTTC	CASSFRGYNEQFF
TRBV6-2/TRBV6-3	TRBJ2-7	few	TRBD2	TGTGCCAGCAGTTCACGCGGGACTAGCATTTACGAGCAGTACTTC	CASSSRGTSIYEQYF
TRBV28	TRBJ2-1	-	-	TGTGCCAGCATCCAATACAATGAGCAGTTCTTC	CASIQYNEQFF
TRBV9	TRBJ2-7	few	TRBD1	TGTGCCAGCAGCTCGGGACAGGGGGCCGACGAGCAGTACTTC	CASSSGQGADEQYF
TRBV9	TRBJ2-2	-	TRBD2	TGTGCCAGCAGCGTAGGGTGGGGACTAAGGACGACCGGGGAGCTGTTTTTT	CASSVGWGLRTTGELFF
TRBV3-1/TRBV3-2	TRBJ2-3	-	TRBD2	TGTGCCAGCAGCCGTCTTACTAGCGGGGGTAGCACAGATACGCAGTATTTT	CASSRLTSGGSTDTQYF
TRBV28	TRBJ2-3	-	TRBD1	TGTGCCAGCAGCCCTGGGACAGGGGTGCGTACGCAGTATTTT	CASSPGTGVRTQYF
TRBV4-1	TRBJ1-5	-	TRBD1	TGCGCCAGCAGCCAAGAAGAGACAGGGACCCGCGCCCAGCATTTT	CASSQEETGTRAQHF
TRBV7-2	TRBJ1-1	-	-	TGTGCCAGCAGCCAACGAGGATTTGAAGCTTTCTTT	CASSQRGFEAFF
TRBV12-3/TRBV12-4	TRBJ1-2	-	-	TGTGCCAGCAGCCCCGACAGGCTCTATGGCTACACCTTC	CASSPDRLYGYTF
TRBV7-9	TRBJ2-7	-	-	TGTGCCAGCAGCTTTCAGGGTACCAACGAGCAGTACTTC	CASSFQGTNEQYF
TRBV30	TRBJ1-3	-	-	TGTGCCTGGGGCCCGGGTGGGGCGAGCTCTGGAAACACCATATATTTT	CAWGPGGASSGNTIYF
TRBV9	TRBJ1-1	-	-	TGTGCCAGCAGCCCAGGGGTCGTAACCGGAACGAACACTGAAGCTTTCTTT	CASSPGVVTGTNTEAFF
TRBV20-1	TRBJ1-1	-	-	TGCAGTGCTGATGACATGCCAGGAGCTTTCTTT	CSADDMPGAFF
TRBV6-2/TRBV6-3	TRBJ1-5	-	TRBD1	TGTGCCAGCAGTCGCGCGGGACAGGGGGAACAGCCCCAGCATTTT	CASSRAGQGEQPQHF
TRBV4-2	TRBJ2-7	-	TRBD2	TGTGCCAGCAGCCGCAATTCCGGGACTAGCGGGGGCTACGAGCAGTACTTC	CASSRNSGTSGGYEQYF
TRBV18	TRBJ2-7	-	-	TGTGCCAGCTCACCAGGGAGGTTTTCAGGCTACGAGCAGTACTTC	CASSPGRFSGYEQYF
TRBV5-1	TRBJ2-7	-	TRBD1	TGCGCCAGCAGCTTGGGCCAGGGGGATGGGTCCCACGAGCAGTACTTC	CASSLGQGDGSHEQYF
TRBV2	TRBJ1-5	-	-	TGTGCCAGCCTACAGAATAGCAATCAGCCCCAGCATTTT	CASLQNSNQPQHF
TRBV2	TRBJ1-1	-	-	TGTGCCAGCAGTGGACAAATGAACACTGAAGCTTTCTTT	CASSGQMNTEAFF
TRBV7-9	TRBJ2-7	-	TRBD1	TGTGCCAGCAGCCTGGCGGACAGGGCTTCCTACGAGCAGTACTTC	CASSLADRASYEQYF
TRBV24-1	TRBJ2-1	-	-	TGTGCCACCAGTGATTTTAGAGGGCCGAATGAGCAGTTCTTC	CATSDFRGPNEQFF
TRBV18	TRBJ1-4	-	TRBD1	TGTGCCAGCGCAAAGGGACAGGGTGGTGAAAAACTGTTTTTT	CASAKGQGGEKLFF
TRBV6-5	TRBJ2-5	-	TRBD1	TGTGCCAGCAGCACGACAGGGGTGGAGACCCAGTACTTC	CASSTTGVETQYF
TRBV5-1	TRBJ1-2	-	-	TGCGCCAGCAGCGTGGTGGGCAGGGGTTATGGCTACACCTTC	CASSVVGRGYGYTF
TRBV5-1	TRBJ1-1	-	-	TGCGCCAGCAGCTTGGCTGGTCAGGCCTTGGGCACTGAAGCTTTCTTT	CASSLAGQALGTEAFF
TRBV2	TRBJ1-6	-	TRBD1	TGTGCCAGCAGTCCGAGACAGGGCCTAAATTCACCCCTCCACTTT	CASSPRQGLNSPLHF
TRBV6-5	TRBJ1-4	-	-	TGTGCCAGCAGTTACTCGAAGGGAGAAACTAATGAAAAACTGTTTTTT	CASSYSKGETNEKLFF
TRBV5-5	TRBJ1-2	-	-	TGTGCCAGCAGTCCCTGGGGGGGCGCGGACTATGGCTACACCTTC	CASSPWGGADYGYTF
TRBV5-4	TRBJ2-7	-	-	TGTGCCAGCAGCTTGGGTGGCGGGGCGTCCTACGAGCAGTACTTC	CASSLGGGASYEQYF
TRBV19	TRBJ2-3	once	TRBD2	TGTGCCAGCCGAAGCGGGGCTCTCCCAGATACGCAGTATTTT	CASRSGALPDTQYF
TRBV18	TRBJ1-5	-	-	TGTGCCAGCTCATTCTATAGCAATCAGCCCCAGCATTTT	CASSFYSNQPQHF